This TCR beta chain was identified during a study of control samples from healthy donors and cancer patients (dated by TCRdb to 2018 to 2021). As to this clone: This clone's antigen is unknown. Base qualities are missing; no much larger clone stands one base away.

V is pruned by 6 bases and J by 0 bases, leaving 10 bases of the junction without a gene match. CDR1 MNHEY and CDR2 SMNVEV were looked up in the germline V gene (reference sequence). The CDR3 sequence holds 16 residues, the cysteine and phenylalanine included. Only the CDR3 portion is preserved as DNA: 48 bases, with reading frame beginning at the first base. Library method: the immunoSEQ multiplex PCR assay. In its TCRdb copy, this immuneACCESS table keeps in-frame sequences only and misses some clones. Where compared with another copy, unresolved V genes explain less than half of these, and the others have no known cause. The table for this sample lists roughly 150,000 clones; 80% to 95% of them were counted only once. The top ten hold under 7% of the sample.

This receptor chain uses TRBV27 and TRBJ2-7; TRBD2 agrees with 8 junctional bases. Input material: blood. The sequence was obtained from a man aged 18 to 30 in good health. The bases are TGTGCCAGCAGCCTCCGACTAGCGTCGAGCTCCTACGAGCAGTACTTC. This sequence encodes CASSLRLASSSYEQYF.